A single sample gave rise to the 14 T cell receptor beta chains below, sequenced in a study of blood T cell repertoires in COVID-19. Libraries were prepared by immunoSEQ multiplex PCR; TCRdb keeps only in-frame clonotypes and omits some of them. This sample yields a few hundred thousand clones, of which approximately 83% are seen a single time; about 2.9% belongs to the top ten. Material for sequencing was peripheral blood. Receptors originate from a woman aged 25 to 39 who had recovered from COVID-19.

The gene calls are TRBV3-1 (or the pseudogene TRBV3-2) and TRBJ1-1; 7 nucleotides agree with TRBD1. The V gene's germline CDR1 is LGHDT and CDR2 YNNKEL (reference sequence). This CDR3 region has 17 residues. J was trimmed by 0 bases and V by 4 bases; bases with no gene match: 11. The CDR3 loop is CASSLTWRQGLNTEAFF. DNA of the CDR3: TGTGCCAGCAGCCTGACATGGAGACAGGGCCTGAACACTGAAGCTTTCTTT.

The J gene is TRBJ2-1, the V gene TRBV5-4; 10 positions match TRBD1. This CDR3 has 16 residues. After removal of 4 bases from V and 4 bases from J, the junction contained 8 bases not matched to a gene. Germline V gene sequence: CDR1 SGHNT, CDR2 YYREEE (reference sequence). The CDR3 spells CASSRSLGQGYNEQFF. CDR3 bases: TGTGCCAGCAGCCGAAGCTTGGGACAGGGGTACAATGAGCAGTTCTTC.

CDR3 loop: CASSLEAGGAGANVLTF. The CDR3 DNA is TGTGCCAGCAGCTTGGAAGCGGGAGGGGCTGGGGCCAACGTCCTGACTTTC. The genes are TRBV5-4 and TRBJ2-6, with 10 bases identical to TRBD2. Trimming took 0 bases from V and 2 from J; bases not matched to a gene: 2. This CDR3 has 17 amino acids. The germline V gene has CDR1 SGHNT and CDR2 YYREEE (reference sequence). Complete variable domain (other parts from reference TRBV5-4 and TRBJ2-6): ETGVTQSPTHLIKTRGQQVTLRCSSQSGHNTVSWYQQALGQGPQFIFQYYREEENGRGNFPPRFSGLQFPNYSSELNVNALELDDSALYLCASSLEAGGAGANVLTFGAGSRLTVL.

This chain uses TRBV6-5 with TRBJ1-5; D unresolved. The CDR3 totals 15 residues. Germline V gene sequence: CDR1 MNHEY, CDR2 SVGAGI. With 0 bases removed from V and 6 bases from J, the gap between germline ends came to 12 bases. DNA of the CDR3: TGTGCCAGCAGTTACTCGCGCCCGCGAAGTCAGCCCCAGCATTTT. Protein sequence: CASSYSRPRSQPQHF.

This clone ranks as medium-sized (0.01 to 0.1%). V gene TRBV28 combines with J gene TRBJ1-6, with 8 nucleotides matching TRBD1. The CDR3 spans 14 residues. J was trimmed by 5 bases and V by 8 bases; bases with no gene match: 5. The germline CDR1 and CDR2 sequences are MDHEN and SYDVKM. The CDR3 sequence: CASGGQGDNSPLHF. CDR3 in DNA: TGTGCCAGCGGTGGACAGGGCGATAATTCACCCCTCCACTTT.

The J gene is TRBJ1-5, the V gene TRBV5-1, with 8 bases that match TRBD1. Trimming removed 2 bases from V and 7 bases from J; junction bases left unmatched: 8. The CDR3 covers 15 residues. Germline V gives CDR1 SGHRS, CDR2 YFSETQ. For the CDR3, the DNA is TGCGCCAGCAGCTTCTCAGGGGGCGCCGGACAGCCCCAGCATTTT. Translated, it gives CASSFSGGAGQPQHF. The whole variable domain, filled in from reference TRBV5-1 and TRBJ1-5, reads KAGVTQTPRYLIKTRGQQVTLSCSPISGHRSVSWYQQTPGQGLQFLFEYFSETQRNKGNFPGRFSGRQFSNSRSEMNVSTLELGDSALYLCASSFSGGAGQPQHFGDGTRLSIL.

This clone was counted a single time. The chain combines TRBV7-2 with TRBJ2-1, with D perhaps TRBD2 (6 bases). V was cut by 4 bases and J by 7 bases, with 14 bases left in between. The CDR3 has 14 amino acids. Per germline, CDR1 SGHTA and CDR2 FQGNSA. CDR3 region: CASSYTGDWNEQFF. CDR3 coding DNA: TGTGCCAGCAGCTATACGGGGGACTGGAATGAGCAGTTCTTC.

A few counts support this clone. This rearrangement joins TRBV7-2 to TRBJ2-1, with D possibly being TRBD2 (7 bases). CDR3 size: 14 residues. With 1 base removed from V and 10 bases from J, the gap between germline ends came to 14 bases. Germline CDR1 reads SGHTA; CDR2 reads FQGNSA. This chain's CDR3 is CASSLEGGGYEQFF. The CDR3 nucleotides are TGTGCCAGCAGCTTAGAGGGGGGGGGCTACGAGCAGTTCTTC.

This chain joins TRBV6-5 and TRBJ2-1; 10 positions match TRBD2. Germline lookup yields CDR1 MNHEY and CDR2 SVGAGI. J gave up 2 bases and V 1 base, and 2 bases lay outside the gene matches. The CDR3 consists of 16 residues. The CDR3 sequence is CASSYWTSGAYNEQFF. The CDR3 nucleotides are TGTGCCAGCAGTTACTGGACTAGCGGAGCCTACAATGAGCAGTTCTTC.

This chain connects TRBV3-1 (or the pseudogene TRBV3-2) to TRBJ2-1; the D is unclear. The CDR3 runs to 13 residues. Germline V lookup: CDR1 LGHDT, CDR2 YNNKEL (reference sequence). V lost 0 bases to trimming and J lost 7 bases, with 7 bases between them. CDR3 DNA sequence: TGTGCCAGCAGCCAAGAATTTAGAAATGAGCAGTTCTTC. Protein product: CASSQEFRNEQFF.

The chain couples TRBV28 to TRBJ2-7; possibly TRBD1 for D (6 bases). Trimming shortened V by 3 bases and J by 4 bases, and 10 bases separated the two germline ends. The V gene's germline CDR1 is MDHEN and CDR2 SYDVKM. The CDR3 has 13 amino acids. CDR3 amino acids: CASSFWDTYEQYF. CDR3 coding DNA: TGTGCCAGCAGTTTCTGGGACACATACGAGCAGTACTTC.

This chain links TRBV19 with TRBJ1-4; 9 positions agree with TRBD1. Germline CDR1 reads LNHDA; CDR2 reads SQIVND (reference sequence). The CDR3 extends over 17 amino acids. The ends lost 1 base at V and 7 bases at J; junction bases unmatched: 10. In DNA, the CDR3 is TGTGCCAGTAGTATAGGAAGGACAGGGGCCCTCGGTGAAAAACTGTTTTTT. Amino acids: CASSIGRTGALGEKLFF.

The chain has TRBV10-3 and TRBJ1-5, with D unclear. The CDR3 loop spans 17 amino acids. The germline V gene has CDR1 ENHRY and CDR2 SYGVKD. Trimming took 0 bases from V and 5 from J, leaving 17 bases between them. The CDR3 reads CAISESLSPGRDQPQHF. The CDR3, as DNA: TGTGCCATCAGTGAGTCTCTAAGTCCCGGGCGGGATCAGCCCCAGCATTTT.

Here the CDR3 reads CASSLEGTEAFF. In nucleotides, the CDR3 is TGCGCCAGCAGCTTAGAGGGAACTGAAGCTTTCTTT. The genes are TRBV5-1 and TRBJ1-1, with unresolved D. The ends were cut back, 2 bases at V and 5 bases at J, with 7 bases in the middle. Looked up from germline, CDR1 is SGHRS and CDR2 is YFSETQ. This CDR3 has 12 amino acids.